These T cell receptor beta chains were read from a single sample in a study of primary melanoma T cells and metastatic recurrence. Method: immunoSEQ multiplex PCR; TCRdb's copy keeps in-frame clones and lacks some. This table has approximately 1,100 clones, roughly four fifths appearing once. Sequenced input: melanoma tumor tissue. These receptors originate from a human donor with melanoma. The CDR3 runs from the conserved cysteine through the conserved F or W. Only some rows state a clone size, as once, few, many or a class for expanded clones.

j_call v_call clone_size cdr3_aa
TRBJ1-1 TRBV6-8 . CASSEAGIREAFF
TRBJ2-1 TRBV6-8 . CASSARSSYNEQFF
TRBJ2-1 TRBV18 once CASSPPYETYNEQFF
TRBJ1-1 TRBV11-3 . CASSPSLGAFEAFF
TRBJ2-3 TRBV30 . CAWSPGTGAYDTQYF
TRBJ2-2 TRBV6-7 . CASRSRGTGELFF
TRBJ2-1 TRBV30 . CAWWPGSNNEQFF
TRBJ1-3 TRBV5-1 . CASSLLGAGNTIYF
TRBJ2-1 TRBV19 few CASSIEAGGIEQFF
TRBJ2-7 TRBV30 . CAYATGFEQYF
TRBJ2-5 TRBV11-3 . CASSQGLSAQTQYF
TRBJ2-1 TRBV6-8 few CASTGTSGNEQFF
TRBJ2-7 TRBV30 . CAWSLLAGPYEQYF
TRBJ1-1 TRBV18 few CASSPLAENTEAFF
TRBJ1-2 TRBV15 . CATSSSRVAGEGYTF
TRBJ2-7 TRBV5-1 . CASSEEPGHFFYEQYF
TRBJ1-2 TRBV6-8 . CASSYVRTGGGYGYTF
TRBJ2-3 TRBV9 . CASSVTSGVTDTQYF
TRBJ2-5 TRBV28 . CASSPPVETQYF
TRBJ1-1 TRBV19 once CASSIGRGLGTEAFF
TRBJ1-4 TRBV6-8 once CASQGQGVGSTNEKLFF
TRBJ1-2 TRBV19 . CASSRDRFYGYTF
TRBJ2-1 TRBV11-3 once CASSFEGYGSYNEQFF
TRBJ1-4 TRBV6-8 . CASSYSWDSNLEKLFF
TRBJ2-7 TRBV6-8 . CASSYSRSGHEQYF
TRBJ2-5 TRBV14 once CASSQLRGLGETQYF
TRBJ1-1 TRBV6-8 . CASSYSGKEAFF
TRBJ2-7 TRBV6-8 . CASSYYGYEQYF
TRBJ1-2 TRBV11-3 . CASSSPPRNYGYTF
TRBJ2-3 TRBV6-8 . CASSQKREGSTDTQYF
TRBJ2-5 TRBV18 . CASSPRVAQKETQYF
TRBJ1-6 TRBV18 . CASSPPGQGGSPLHF
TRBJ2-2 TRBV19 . CASSIRRDNNTGELFF
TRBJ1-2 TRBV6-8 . CASRDPEGYGYTF
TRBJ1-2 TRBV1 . CASSQGDKVALGYTF
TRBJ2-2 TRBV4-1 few CASSQGSGVPPTGELFF
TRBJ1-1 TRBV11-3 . CASSLGAAVNTEAFF
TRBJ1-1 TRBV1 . CASSQHNTEAFF
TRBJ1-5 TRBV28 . CASRGRVRNQPQHF
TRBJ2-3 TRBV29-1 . CSVASLGQGGDTQYF
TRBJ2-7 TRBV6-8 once CASSYSASTQREEEQYF
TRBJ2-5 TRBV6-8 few CASSYFATSETQYF
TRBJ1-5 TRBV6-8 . CASSAAPGQPQHF
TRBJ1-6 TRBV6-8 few CASSPRSGAVQSPLHF
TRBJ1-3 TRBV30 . CAWSAGTSGNTIYF
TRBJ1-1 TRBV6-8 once CASVLQQTEAFF
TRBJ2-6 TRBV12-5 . CASGTEPGQSRANVLTF